The TCR beta chain under discussion was sequenced for a study of long-term antiretroviral therapy in people with HIV. After removal of 1 base from V and 5 bases from J, the junction contained 9 bases not matched to a gene. This CDR3 contains 17 residues. The germline CDR1 and CDR2 sequences are LGHNA and YNFKEQ. Assay version v3.0 of immunoSEQ was used, and it was run at survey level. Some clones are missing from TCRdb's copy, which holds only in-frame ones; the method was immunoSEQ multiplex PCR. The sample contains roughly 16,000 clones, 91% of which appear only once. The receptor was isolated from a man in his sixties with HIV. The V gene is TRBV4-2, the J gene TRBJ1-5; TRBD1 agrees at 9 bases. The sequencing here drew on unsorted PBMCs, taken 0.3 years after starting antiretroviral therapy. The CDR3 spells CASSQVAADRGYQPQHF. The CDR3 coding sequence is TGTGCCAGCAGCCAAGTGGCCGCGGACAGGGGTTATCAGCCCCAGCATTTT.